This T cell receptor beta chain was captured by sequencing in a study of T-cell memory formation after mild COVID-19. Study background: Clustering of TCRs was largely donor specific. Notes on the study in general: Pre-infection memory contained some responding clones, which suggested that cross-reactive memory had joined. The authors did not confirm SARS-CoV-2 specificity of second-wave clones peaking day 37. Clones shrinking between day 15 and 85 showed a balanced CD4/CD8 split, and those that grew later tilted toward CD4+.

One entry per CDR3 protein, called by TCRdb with MiXCR from the 5' RACE reads. The sample lists under 350,000 distinct CDR3 sequences, 15% to 20% occurring once. A remark on this clonotype: Antigen: not known.

The CDR3 spans 13 residues. CDR1 and CDR2 from the germline V gene are DFQATT and SNEGSKA (reference sequence). Germline trimming cut 5 bases from V and 2 bases from J; bases unmatched to any gene: 2. The J gene is TRBJ2-7, the V gene TRBV20-1; 11 bases line up with TRBD2. The receptor was derived from a man in his late teens or twenties who had mild COVID-19 (a few samples of this study predate the infection). Cell type and time point are not known. The sequenced sample consisted of PBMCs or a T cell subset sorted from them (not recorded which). CDR3 protein: CSALAGGTYEQYF. CDR3 nucleotide sequence: TGCAGTGCTCTAGCGGGGGGAACCTACGAGCAGTACTTC.